Below, 22 T cell receptor beta chains from the same sample are listed, as sequenced in a study of blood T cell repertoires in COVID-19. Some clones are missing from TCRdb's copy, which holds only in-frame ones; the method was immunoSEQ multiplex PCR. The sample carries approximately 61,000 clones, about 82% recorded once. Sequenced sample: peripheral blood. The receptors come from a man between 65 and 79 years old with acute or convalescent COVID-19.

This chain connects TRBV12-3 or TRBV12-4 to TRBJ1-6; no clear D gene. The CDR3 spans 13 residues. Trimming pared 8 bases from V and 9 bases from J, leaving 14 bases between. The CDR3 reads CASRWGDGSPLHF. The CDR3 DNA sequence: TGTGCCAGCCGGTGGGGAGATGGTTCACCCCTCCACTTT.

The chain joins TRBV6-6 to TRBJ1-2; D is ambiguous. This CDR3 has 12 residues. The V end was cut by 6 bases, the J end by 2 bases, with 7 bases between. Germline V gives CDR1 MNHNY, CDR2 SVGAGI (reference sequence). DNA for the CDR3: TGTGCCAGCAGGACGGGGAACTATGGCTACACCTTC. It yields the protein CASRTGNYGYTF.

This chain uses TRBV12-5 with TRBJ1-6; D remains unclear. Trimming removed 6 bases at V and 9 bases at J, with 12 bases between. CDR1 LGHNT and CDR2 FRNRAP come from the germline V gene. The CDR3 totals 13 residues. The CDR3 bases are TGTGCTAGTGGCGGATTGGGAGGTTCACCCCTCCACTTT. This encodes CASGGLGGSPLHF.

In its sample, this clone was seen once. CDR3 loop: CASSLGPRTGQETQYF. CDR3 nucleotide sequence: TGTGCCAGCAGCTTGGGGCCTCGGACAGGCCAAGAGACCCAGTACTTC. The genes are TRBV5-6 and TRBJ2-5, with 7 bases aligning to TRBD1. The CDR3 is 16 residues long. Germline V gives CDR1 SGHDT, CDR2 YYEEEE. V shed 0 bases and J 1 base; nucleotides not matched to a gene: 6.

The chain is built from TRBV6-6 and TRBJ2-1; 8 nucleotides agree with TRBD1. Germline V lookup: CDR1 MNHNY, CDR2 SVGAGI (reference sequence). There are 18 residues in the CDR3. Losses at the gene ends were 5 bases for V and 3 bases for J; bases not matched to a gene: 15. CDR3 coding DNA: TGTGCCAGCAGTCCACGCAGGGGGCGTCCGCCCTACTACAATGAGCAGTTCTTC. It codes for CASSPRRGRPPYYNEQFF.

This clone has just one count. The chain combines TRBV19 with TRBJ2-1, with a weak D call TRBD1 (6 bases). Germline CDR1 is LNHDA and CDR2 is SQIVND (reference sequence). This CDR3 region has 16 residues. The germline V and J ends were trimmed by 1 base and 0 bases, with 10 bases remaining between them. The CDR3 DNA reads TGTGCCAGTAGTATAGCAGGGGCCTTCTCCTACAATGAGCAGTTCTTC. Translation gives CASSIAGAFSYNEQFF.

The chain employs TRBV5-6 and TRBJ1-1; D is possibly TRBD1 (5 bases). The V end was cut by 2 bases, the J end by 1 base, with 6 bases between. CDR1 is SGHDT, CDR2 YYEEEE, per germline. There are 13 residues in the CDR3. CDR3 bases: TGTGCCAGCAGCTTCGACAGGAACACTGAAGCTTTCTTT. Translation gives CASSFDRNTEAFF.

This sequence joins TRBV6-6 and TRBJ1-2; D perhaps matches TRBD1 (6 bases). V shed 5 bases and J shed 0 bases, with 16 bases lying between them. The CDR3 contains 16 residues. From germline, CDR1 is MNHNY and CDR2 SVGAGI (reference sequence). The CDR3 loop is CASSTQGGGANYGYTF. Written as DNA, the CDR3 is TGTGCCAGCAGTACACAGGGCGGGGGGGCTAACTATGGCTACACCTTC.

The chain links TRBV18 to TRBJ2-2, with 9 nucleotides matching TRBD1. The V gene end was trimmed by 3 bases and the J gene end by 1 base; junction bases not matched to a gene: 0. Germline CDR1 is KGHSH and CDR2 is LQKENI. CDR3 length: 15 residues. CDR3 nucleotides: TGTGCCAGCTCACCGGGACAGGGGAACACCGGGGAGCTGTTTTTT. It specifies CASSPGQGNTGELFF.

This clone was observed a handful of times. The V call is TRBV5-1, the J call TRBJ2-6; TRBD2 agrees at 8 bases. Germline V gene sequence: CDR1 SGHRS, CDR2 YFSETQ. With V trimmed by 4 bases and J by 5 bases, 8 bases remained unmatched. This CDR3 spans 16 amino acids. The CDR3 DNA is TGCGCCAGCAGCCCGGGAGCGGGGGCGAGGGCCAACGTCCTGACTTTC. This gives the protein CASSPGAGARANVLTF.

The genes are TRBV5-1 and TRBJ1-6; 9 nucleotides line up with TRBD1. The V segment lost 4 bases and the J segment 7 bases; nucleotides outside the gene matches: 6. This CDR3 comprises 15 residues. Germline assignment: CDR1 SGHRS and CDR2 YFSETQ. CDR3 in DNA: TGCGCCAGCAGCACCTGGACAGGGGAGAATTCACCCCTCCACTTT. Translated: CASSTWTGENSPLHF.

The CDR3 sequence: CASSLRDRAHYGYTF. In nucleotides, the CDR3 is TGCGCCAGCAGCCTCCGGGACAGGGCCCACTATGGCTACACCTTC. The chain employs TRBV5-1 and TRBJ1-2; 9 bases are a match to TRBD1. There are 15 residues in the CDR3. The germline gives CDR1 SGHRS, CDR2 YFSETQ. The J segment lost 3 bases and the V segment lost 4 bases, leaving 7 bases of the junction unmatched.

CDR3 residues: CASSQAAREKLFF. CDR3 DNA: TGTGCCAGCAGCCAAGCGGCCAGGGAAAAACTGTTTTTT. The rearrangement uses TRBV14 and TRBJ1-4; D not certain. With 1 base removed from V and 8 bases from J, the gap between germline ends came to 8 bases. CDR3 size: 13 residues. Germline CDR1 SGHDN, CDR2 FVKESK.

This clone was recorded a few times. This chain uses TRBV5-1 with TRBJ1-5; 8 nucleotides match TRBD1. Germline V gives CDR1 SGHRS, CDR2 YFSETQ. The CDR3 is 16 residues long. With 4 bases clipped from V and 1 base from J, the junction kept 7 bases outside the gene matches. CDR3 DNA: TGCGCCAGCAGCCCCGGACAGGGAGGAAGCAATCAGCCCCAGCATTTT. Encoded protein: CASSPGQGGSNQPQHF.

The V gene is TRBV10-2, the J gene TRBJ2-5; 9 bases align to TRBD1. This CDR3 contains 16 residues. Trimming at V came to 6 bases and at J to 2 bases, leaving 10 bases not matched to a gene. Looked up from germline, CDR1 is WSHSY and CDR2 is SAAADI. Written as DNA, the CDR3 is TGCGCCAGCAGCCCACCGGGGACAGGGCTTCAAGAGACCCAGTACTTC. It yields the protein CASSPPGTGLQETQYF.

V is TRBV27 and J is TRBJ2-5; D possibly corresponds to TRBD2 (7 bases). Looked up from germline, CDR1 is MNHEY and CDR2 is SMNVEV (reference sequence). V was trimmed by 2 bases and J by 4 bases, leaving 11 bases between them. The CDR3 spans 14 residues. Here the CDR3 DNA reads TGTGCCAGCAGTTTAGAGGGGGGGCCAGAGACCCAGTACTTC. Translated, it gives CASSLEGGPETQYF.

The genes are TRBV28 and TRBJ2-5, with 10 bases identical to TRBD2. The CDR3 loop spans 15 amino acids. Germline assignment: CDR1 MDHEN and CDR2 SYDVKM. V was pared by 3 bases and J by 5 bases, with 6 bases of the junction left unmatched. In DNA form, the CDR3 reads TGTGCCAGCAGTTTCCTAGCGGGGGCGGGGGAGACCCAGTACTTC. This sequence encodes CASSFLAGAGETQYF.

This clone was recorded a few times. The V and J genes are TRBV6-1 and TRBJ1-2; D is ambiguous. This CDR3 spans 13 amino acids. Germline CDR1 MNHNS, CDR2 SASEGT. V was pared by 2 bases and J by 7 bases, with 11 bases between. CDR3 sequence: CASSEREILGYTF. The CDR3 coding sequence is TGTGCCAGCAGTGAAAGAGAAATTCTTGGCTACACCTTC.

The CDR3 spells CASYRGQGEKLFF. As DNA, the CDR3 is TGTGCCAGCTATAGGGGGCAGGGTGAAAAACTGTTTTTT. The chain employs TRBV6-5 and TRBJ1-4; 7 bases line up with TRBD1. Germline V gene data show CDR1 as MNHEY and CDR2 as SVGAGI. This CDR3 is 13 amino acids long. V shed 8 bases and J 7 bases; nucleotides not matched to a gene: 7.

This chain joins TRBV2 and TRBJ2-7; TRBD1 aligns across 10 bases. Germline V gene data show CDR1 as SNHLY and CDR2 as FYNNEI. With 6 bases clipped from V and 5 bases from J, the junction kept 4 bases outside the gene matches. CDR3 length: 13 residues. CDR3 amino acids: CASSRDRGDEQYF. The DNA for the CDR3 is TGTGCCAGCAGCCGGGACAGGGGAGACGAGCAGTACTTC.

This chain uses TRBV18 with TRBJ1-5, with D unclear. Germline V CDR1 and CDR2: KGHSH, LQKENI. Trimming stripped 2 bases from V and 4 bases from J, with 9 bases between. The CDR3 is 14 residues long. The CDR3, as DNA: TGTGCCAGCTCACCAGTCAGGTCGAATCAGCCCCAGCATTTT. Protein product: CASSPVRSNQPQHF.

This clone is a singleton in its sample. V usage is TRBV3-1 (or the pseudogene TRBV3-2) and J usage is TRBJ1-2; 8 bases agree with TRBD1. The germline gives CDR1 LGHDT, CDR2 YNNKEL (reference sequence). With V trimmed by 0 bases and J by 5 bases, 8 bases remained unmatched. The CDR3 covers 16 residues. CDR3 in DNA: TGTGCCAGCAGCCAAGAAGGAGGACAGGGAATATATGGCTACACCTTC. Translating it yields CASSQEGGQGIYGYTF.